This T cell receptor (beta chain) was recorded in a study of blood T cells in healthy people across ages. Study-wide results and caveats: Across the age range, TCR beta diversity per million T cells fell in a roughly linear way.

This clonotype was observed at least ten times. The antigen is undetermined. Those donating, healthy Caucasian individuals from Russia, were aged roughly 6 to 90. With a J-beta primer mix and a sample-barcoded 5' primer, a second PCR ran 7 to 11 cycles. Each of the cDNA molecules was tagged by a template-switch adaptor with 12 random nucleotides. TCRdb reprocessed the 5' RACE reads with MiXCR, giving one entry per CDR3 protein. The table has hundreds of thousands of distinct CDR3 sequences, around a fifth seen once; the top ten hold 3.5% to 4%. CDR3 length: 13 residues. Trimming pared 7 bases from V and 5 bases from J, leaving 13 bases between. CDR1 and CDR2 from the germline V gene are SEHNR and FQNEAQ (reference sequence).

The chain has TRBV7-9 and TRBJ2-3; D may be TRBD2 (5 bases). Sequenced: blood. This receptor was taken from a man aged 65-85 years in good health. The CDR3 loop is CASTKNRGDTQYF. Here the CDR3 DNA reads TGTGCCAGCACCAAGAACCGGGGAGATACGCAGTATTTT.